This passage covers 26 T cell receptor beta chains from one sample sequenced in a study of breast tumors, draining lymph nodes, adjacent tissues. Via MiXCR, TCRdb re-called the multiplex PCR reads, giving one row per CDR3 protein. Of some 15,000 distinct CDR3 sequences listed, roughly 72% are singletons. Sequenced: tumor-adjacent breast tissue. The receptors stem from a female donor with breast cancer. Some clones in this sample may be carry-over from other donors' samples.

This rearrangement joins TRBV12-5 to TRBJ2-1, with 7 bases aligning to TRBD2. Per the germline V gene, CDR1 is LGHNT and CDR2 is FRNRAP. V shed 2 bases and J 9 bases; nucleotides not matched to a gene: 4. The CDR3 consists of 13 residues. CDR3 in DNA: TGTGCTAGTGGTTTGAGGGAGGGAGGTGAGCAGTTCTTC. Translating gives CASGLREGGEQFF.

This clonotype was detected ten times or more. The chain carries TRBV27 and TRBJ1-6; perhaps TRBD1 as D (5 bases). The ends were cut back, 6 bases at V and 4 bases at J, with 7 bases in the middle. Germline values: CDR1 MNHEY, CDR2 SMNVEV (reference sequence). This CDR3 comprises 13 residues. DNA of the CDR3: TGTGCCAGCAGAACAGGTTATAATTCACCCCTCCACTTT. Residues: CASRTGYNSPLHF.

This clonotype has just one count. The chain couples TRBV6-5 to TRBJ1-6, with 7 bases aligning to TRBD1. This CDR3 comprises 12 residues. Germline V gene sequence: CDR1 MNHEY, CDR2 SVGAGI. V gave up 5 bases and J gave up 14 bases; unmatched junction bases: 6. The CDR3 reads CASSEDRLSLHF. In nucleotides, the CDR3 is TGTGCCAGCAGTGAGGACAGGTTATCCCTCCACTTT.

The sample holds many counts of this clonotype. CDR3 sequence (DNA): TGTGCCAGCAGTTTATCGCCAAATCAGCCCCAGCATTTT. Amino acids: CASSLSPNQPQHF. V is TRBV27 and J is TRBJ1-5; no clear D gene. V was trimmed by 0 bases and J by 4 bases, leaving 4 bases between them. The germline CDR1 and CDR2 sequences are MNHEY and SMNVEV (reference sequence). This CDR3 contains 13 residues.

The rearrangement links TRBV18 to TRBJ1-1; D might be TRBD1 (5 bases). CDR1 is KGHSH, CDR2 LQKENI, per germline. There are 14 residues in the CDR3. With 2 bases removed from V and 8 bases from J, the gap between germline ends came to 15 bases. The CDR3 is CASSPGAGRGEAFF. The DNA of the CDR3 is TGTGCCAGCTCACCAGGGGCTGGGAGGGGAGAAGCTTTCTTT. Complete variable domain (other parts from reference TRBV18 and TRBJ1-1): NAGVMQNPRHLVRRRGQEARLRCSPMKGHSHVYWYRQLPEEGLKFMVYLQKENIIDESGMPKERFSAEFPKEGPSILRIQQVVRGDSAAYFCASSPGAGRGEAFFGQGTRLTVV.

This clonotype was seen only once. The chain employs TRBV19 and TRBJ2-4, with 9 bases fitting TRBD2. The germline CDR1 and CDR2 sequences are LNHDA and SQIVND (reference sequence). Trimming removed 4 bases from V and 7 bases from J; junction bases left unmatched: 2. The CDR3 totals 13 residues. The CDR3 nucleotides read TGTGCCAGTAGTAATAGCGGGAGCAACATTCAGTACTTC. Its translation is CASSNSGSNIQYF.

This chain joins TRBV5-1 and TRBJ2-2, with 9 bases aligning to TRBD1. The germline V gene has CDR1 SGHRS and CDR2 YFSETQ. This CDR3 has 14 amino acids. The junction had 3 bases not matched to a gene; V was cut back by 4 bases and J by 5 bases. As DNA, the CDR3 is TGCGCCAGCAGCACCGGACAGGGGACCGGGGAGCTGTTTTTT. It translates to CASSTGQGTGELFF.

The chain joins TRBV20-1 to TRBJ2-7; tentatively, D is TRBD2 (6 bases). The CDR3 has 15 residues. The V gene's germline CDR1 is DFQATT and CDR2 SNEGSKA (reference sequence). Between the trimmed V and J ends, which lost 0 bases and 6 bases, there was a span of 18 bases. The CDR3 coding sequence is TGCAGTGCTAGAGATACGGGACTTCCTTGGCGCGAGCAGTACTTC. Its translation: CSARDTGLPWREQYF.

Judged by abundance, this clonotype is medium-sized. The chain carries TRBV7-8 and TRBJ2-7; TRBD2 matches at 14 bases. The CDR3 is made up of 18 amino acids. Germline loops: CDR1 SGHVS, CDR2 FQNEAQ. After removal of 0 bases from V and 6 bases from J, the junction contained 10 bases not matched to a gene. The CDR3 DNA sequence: TGTGCCAGCAGCTTAGCCAAGCTGGGACTAGCGGGAGCGGTCGAGCAGTACTTC. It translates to CASSLAKLGLAGAVEQYF.

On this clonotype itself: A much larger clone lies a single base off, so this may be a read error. The CDR3 loop is CASSWGNEQCF. The CDR3 DNA reads TGTGCCAGCAGCTGGGGCAACGAGCAGTGCTTC. The chain combines TRBV5-5 with TRBJ2-7; D perhaps matches TRBD1 (5 bases). The germline CDR1 and CDR2 sequences are SGHKS and YYEKEE (reference sequence). This CDR3 has 11 residues.

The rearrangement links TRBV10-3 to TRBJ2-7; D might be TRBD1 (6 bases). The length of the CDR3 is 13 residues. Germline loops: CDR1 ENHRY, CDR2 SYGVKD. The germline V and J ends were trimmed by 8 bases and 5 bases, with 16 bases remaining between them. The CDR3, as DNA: TGTGCCATCGGGACAACGGCGAACGACGAGCAGTACTTC. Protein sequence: CAIGTTANDEQYF.

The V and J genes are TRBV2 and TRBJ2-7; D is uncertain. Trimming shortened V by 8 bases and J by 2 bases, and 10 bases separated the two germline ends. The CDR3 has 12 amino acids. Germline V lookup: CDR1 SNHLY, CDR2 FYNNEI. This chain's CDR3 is CASGSGTYEQYF. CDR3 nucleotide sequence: TGTGCCAGCGGGTCTGGGACCTACGAGCAGTACTTC.

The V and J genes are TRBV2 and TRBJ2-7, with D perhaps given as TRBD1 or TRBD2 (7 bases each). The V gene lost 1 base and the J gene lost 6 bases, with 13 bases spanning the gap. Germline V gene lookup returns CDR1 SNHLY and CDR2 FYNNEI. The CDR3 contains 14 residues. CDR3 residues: CASSEGVRGGEQYF. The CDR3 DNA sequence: TGTGCCAGCAGTGAAGGAGTCAGGGGGGGCGAGCAGTACTTC.

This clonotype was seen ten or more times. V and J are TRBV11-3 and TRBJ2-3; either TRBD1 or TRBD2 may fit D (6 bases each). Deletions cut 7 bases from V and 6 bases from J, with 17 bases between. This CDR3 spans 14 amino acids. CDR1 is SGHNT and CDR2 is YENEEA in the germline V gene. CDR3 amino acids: CASTGANAGDTQYF. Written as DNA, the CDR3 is TGTGCCAGCACGGGGGCAAACGCTGGCGATACGCAGTATTTT.

CDR3 DNA: TGTGCCAGCAGTATTAGCGGGATTGGAACAGATACGCAGTATTTT. Its protein is CASSISGIGTDTQYF. The J gene is TRBJ2-3, the V gene TRBV6-4; 8 bases fit TRBD2. J was trimmed by 3 bases and V by 5 bases; bases with no gene match: 7. The CDR3 covers 15 residues. The germline V gene has CDR1 MRHNA and CDR2 SNTAGT.

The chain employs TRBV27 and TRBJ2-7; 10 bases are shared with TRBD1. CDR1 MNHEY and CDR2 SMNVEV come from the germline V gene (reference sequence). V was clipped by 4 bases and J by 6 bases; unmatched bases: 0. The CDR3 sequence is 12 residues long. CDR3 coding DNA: TGTGCCAGCAGTTGGACAGGGGGCGAGCAGTACTTC. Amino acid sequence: CASSWTGGEQYF.

In nucleotides, the CDR3 is TGTGCCACCAGCGCCAGACAGGGCACAGATACGCAGTATTTT. Protein sequence: CATSARQGTDTQYF. The rearrangement joins TRBV15 to TRBJ2-3; possible D gene TRBD1, 6 bases. The V end lost 5 bases, the J end lost 1 base, and 10 bases lay between the germline ends. Germline V gives CDR1 LNHNV, CDR2 YYDKDF (reference sequence). The CDR3 sequence is 14 residues long.

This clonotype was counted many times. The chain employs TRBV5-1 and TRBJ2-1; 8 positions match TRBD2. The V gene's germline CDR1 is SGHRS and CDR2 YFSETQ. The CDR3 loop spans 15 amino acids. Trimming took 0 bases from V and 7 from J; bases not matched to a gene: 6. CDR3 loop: CASSLGREGRNEQFF. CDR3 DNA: TGCGCCAGCAGCTTGGGACGGGAGGGCCGGAATGAGCAGTTCTTC.

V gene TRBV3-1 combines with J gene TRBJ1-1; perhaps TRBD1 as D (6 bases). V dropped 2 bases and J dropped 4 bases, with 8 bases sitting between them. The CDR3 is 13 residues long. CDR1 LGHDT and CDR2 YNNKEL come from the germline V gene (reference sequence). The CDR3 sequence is CASSQNRVTEAFF. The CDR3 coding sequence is TGTGCCAGCAGCCAAAACAGGGTCACTGAAGCTTTCTTT. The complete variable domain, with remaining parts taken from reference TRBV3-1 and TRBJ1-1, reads DTAVSQTPKYLVTQMGNDKSIKCEQNLGHDTMYWYKQDSKKFLKIMFSYNNKELIINETVPNRFSPKSPDKAHLNLHINSLELGDSAVYFCASSQNRVTEAFFGQGTRLTVV.

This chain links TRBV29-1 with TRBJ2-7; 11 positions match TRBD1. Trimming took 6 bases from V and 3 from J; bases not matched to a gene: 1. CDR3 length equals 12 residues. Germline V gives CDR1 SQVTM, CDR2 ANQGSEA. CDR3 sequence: CSVGQGGYEQYF. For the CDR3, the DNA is TGCAGCGTGGGACAGGGGGGCTACGAGCAGTACTTC.

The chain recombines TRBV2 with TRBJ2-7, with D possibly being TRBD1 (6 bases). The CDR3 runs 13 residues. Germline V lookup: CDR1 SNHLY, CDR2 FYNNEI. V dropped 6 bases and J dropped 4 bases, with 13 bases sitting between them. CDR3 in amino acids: CASSRDRRYEQYF. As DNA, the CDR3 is TGTGCCAGCAGCCGAGACAGGAGGTACGAGCAGTACTTC. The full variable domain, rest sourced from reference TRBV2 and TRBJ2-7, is EPEVTQTPSHQVTQMGQEVILRCVPISNHLYFYWYRQILGQKVEFLVSFYNNEISEKSEIFDDQFSVERPDGSNFTLKIRSTKLEDSAMYFCASSRDRRYEQYFGPGTRLTVT.

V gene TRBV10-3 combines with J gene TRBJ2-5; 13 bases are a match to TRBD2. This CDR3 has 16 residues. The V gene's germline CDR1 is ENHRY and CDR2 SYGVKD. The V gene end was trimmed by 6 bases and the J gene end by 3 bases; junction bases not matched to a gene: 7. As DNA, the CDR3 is TGTGCCATCAGACCCGGGACTAGCGGGAATAAAGAGACCCAGTACTTC. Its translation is CAIRPGTSGNKETQYF.

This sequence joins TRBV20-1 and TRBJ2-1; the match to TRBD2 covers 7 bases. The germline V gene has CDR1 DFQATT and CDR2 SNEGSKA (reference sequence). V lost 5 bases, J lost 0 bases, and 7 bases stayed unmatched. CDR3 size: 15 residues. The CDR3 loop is CSALPGTTSYNEQFF. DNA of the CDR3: TGCAGTGCTCTACCGGGGACTACCTCCTACAATGAGCAGTTCTTC.

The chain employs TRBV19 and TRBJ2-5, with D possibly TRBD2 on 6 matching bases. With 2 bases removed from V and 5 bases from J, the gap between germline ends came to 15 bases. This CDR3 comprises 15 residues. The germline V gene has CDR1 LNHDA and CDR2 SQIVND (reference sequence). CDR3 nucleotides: TGTGCCAGTAGTATACGGAGGGGAGGAGGGGAGACCCAGTACTTC. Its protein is CASSIRRGGGETQYF.

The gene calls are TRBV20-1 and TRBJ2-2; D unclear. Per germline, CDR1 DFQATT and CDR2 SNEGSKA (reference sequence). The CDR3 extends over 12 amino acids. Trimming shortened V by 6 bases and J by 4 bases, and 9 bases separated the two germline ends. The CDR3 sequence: CSALDPTGELFF. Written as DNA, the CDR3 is TGCAGTGCCCTTGACCCCACCGGGGAGCTGTTTTTT.

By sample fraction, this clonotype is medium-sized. CDR3 amino acids: CASSSGSRSYEQYF. The CDR3 coding sequence is TGTGCCAGCAGCAGCGGGTCCCGATCCTACGAGCAGTACTTC. V is TRBV5-5 and J is TRBJ2-7, with D perhaps TRBD2 (6 bases). The CDR3 loop spans 14 amino acids. V was shortened by 4 bases and J by 1 base, with 12 bases between the two germline ends. Germline loops: CDR1 SGHKS, CDR2 YYEKEE (reference sequence).